A selection of T cell receptor beta chains follows, all from one sample in a study of blood T cell repertoires in COVID-19. TCRdb's copy holds only in-frame clones and misses some; the assay was immunoSEQ multiplex PCR. The sample holds 110,000 to 150,000 clones; 86% are singletons and the top ten take about 4.1%. The specimen sequenced was PBMCs or T cells enriched from blood (not recorded which). Every receptor here comes from a middle-aged man who had recovered from COVID-19. Each CDR3 is given with its conserved first and last residue. D genes are given only for firm matches. Part of the rows lack a size; the others show once, few, many or a class for expanded clones.

d_call	j_call	v_call	clone_size	cdr3_nt	cdr3_aa
TRBD2	TRBJ2-4	TRBV28	.	TGTGCCAGCAGTTTAATGGGACTAGCGGGATCTCTAGCCAAAAACATTCAGTACTTC	CASSLMGLAGSLAKNIQYF
TRBD1	TRBJ1-2	TRBV13	.	TGTGCCAGCAGCGCGACAGGGGATAACTATGGCTACACCTTC	CASSATGDNYGYTF
TRBD2	TRBJ2-3	TRBV3-1/TRBV3-2	.	TGTGCCAGCAGCCCACTAGCGGAGGTAAGCACAGATACGCAGTATTTT	CASSPLAEVSTDTQYF
TRBD1	TRBJ2-7	TRBV7-9	.	TGTGCCAGCAGCTCCCGGGACAGCTCCTACGAGCAGTACTTC	CASSSRDSSYEQYF
TRBD1	TRBJ1-5	TRBV7-2	once	TGTGCCAGCAGCTCGACAGGGGGTTATAGCAATCAGCCCCAGCATTTT	CASSSTGGYSNQPQHF
TRBD1	TRBJ2-2	TRBV5-1	.	TGCGCCAGCAGTGAGGACGGGACAGGGAGGCTGTTTTTT	CASSEDGTGRLFF
TRBD1	TRBJ1-3	TRBV5-4	.	TGTGCCAGCAGCCTGACAGGGAACAACCCTGGAAACACCATATATTTT	CASSLTGNNPGNTIYF
TRBD1	TRBJ1-5	TRBV2	.	TGTGCCAGCAGCGCTGGGACAGGAGGCAATCAGCCCCAGCATTTT	CASSAGTGGNQPQHF
TRBD2	TRBJ2-7	TRBV19	.	TGTGCCAGTAAAGAGTCTAGCGGGAGCCCCTACGAGCAGTACTTC	CASKESSGSPYEQYF
.	TRBJ2-2	TRBV25-1	.	TGTGCCAGCAGTGAAAAGGGGTATACCGGGGAGCTGTTTTTT	CASSEKGYTGELFF
.	TRBJ2-5	TRBV5-5	.	TGTGCCAGCAGCTTGGCAGGCGAGACCCAGTACTTC	CASSLAGETQYF
.	TRBJ1-4	TRBV5-1	.	TGCGCCAGCATGCAGGGGTTCACTAATGAAAAACTGTTTTTT	CASMQGFTNEKLFF
TRBD1	TRBJ1-2	TRBV30	once	TGTGCCTGGAGTATAGGGGGCTACTATGGCTACACCTTC	CAWSIGGYYGYTF
TRBD1	TRBJ1-2	TRBV6-6	.	TGTGCCAGCAGTTACTCGGGACAGGGGGCGAAGGGCTACACCTTC	CASSYSGQGAKGYTF
.	TRBJ1-5	TRBV3-1/TRBV3-2	.	TGTGCCAGCAGCACAGGGCTTAGCAATCAGCCCCAGCATTTT	CASSTGLSNQPQHF
.	TRBJ2-2	TRBV7-3	.	TGTGCCAGCAGCCCCCGACAGTCCGGGGAGCTGTTTTTT	CASSPRQSGELFF
TRBD2	TRBJ2-3	TRBV6-2/TRBV6-3	few	TGTGCCAGCAGTTACGTCAGCGGGGGCCTAAACCTTAATACGCAGTATTTT	CASSYVSGGLNLNTQYF
TRBD1	TRBJ1-4	TRBV28	.	TGTGCCAGCAGTCTCAAGGGACAGGGGGTGTGGAAACTGTTTTTT	CASSLKGQGVWKLFF
.	TRBJ1-2	TRBV18	few	TGTGCCAGCTCCCCTGCTACTAACTATGGCTACACCTTC	CASSPATNYGYTF
.	TRBJ2-3	TRBV5-1	.	TGCGCCAGCAGCTTGGTGGGCAGGGGATTAGATACGCAGTATTTT	CASSLVGRGLDTQYF
.	TRBJ1-5	TRBV6-1	.	TGTGCCAGCAGTGATACGGGGAGGCCCCAGCATTTT	CASSDTGRPQHF
.	TRBJ2-4	TRBV5-6	.	TGTGCCAGCAGCTTGGTTACTAACATTCAGTACTTC	CASSLVTNIQYF
.	TRBJ2-3	TRBV5-4	.	TGTGCCAGCAGCTTGGCAAGAAACATCATTGGCTCTACAGATACGCAGTATTTT	CASSLARNIIGSTDTQYF
.	TRBJ2-7	TRBV7-9	few	TGTGCCAGCAGCCAAGACAGCCGTCCCTACGAGCAGTACTTC	CASSQDSRPYEQYF
.	TRBJ1-2	TRBV5-5	.	TGTGCCAGCAGCTTTGCGACACCGAACTATGGCTACACCTTC	CASSFATPNYGYTF
.	TRBJ2-1	TRBV2	.	TGTGCCAGCAGTGGAAGGGCCTCCAGGGATGAGCAGTTCTTC	CASSGRASRDEQFF
TRBD1	TRBJ1-6	TRBV4-3	once	TGCGCCAGCAGCCAAGCCCCCCGGGACAGGGGGTTTGTGTCACCCCTCCACTTT	CASSQAPRDRGFVSPLHF
.	TRBJ2-2	TRBV4-3	.	TGCGCCAGCAGCCAAGACAGGTCGAACACCGGGGAGCTGTTTTTT	CASSQDRSNTGELFF
TRBD1	TRBJ1-2	TRBV7-2	.	TGTGCCAGCAGCCCGCCGGTGGGGACAGGCTATGGCTACACCTTC	CASSPPVGTGYGYTF
.	TRBJ2-2	TRBV9	.	TGTGCCAGCAGCGTAGCTCCTATCGGGGGAACCGGGGAGCTGTTTTTT	CASSVAPIGGTGELFF
.	TRBJ1-2	TRBV11-2	.	TGTGCCAGCAGCTTTCTCCGGGGGGGGGCTGGTGGCTACACCTTC	CASSFLRGGAGGYTF
TRBD2	TRBJ2-1	TRBV7-9	once	TGTGCCAGCAGCTCGGGAGGGGCTAGCTATGAGCAGTTCTTC	CASSSGGASYEQFF
TRBD2	TRBJ2-1	TRBV25-1	.	TGTGCCAGCGCCAAGCGGGAGTCCTACAATGAGCAGTTCTTC	CASAKRESYNEQFF